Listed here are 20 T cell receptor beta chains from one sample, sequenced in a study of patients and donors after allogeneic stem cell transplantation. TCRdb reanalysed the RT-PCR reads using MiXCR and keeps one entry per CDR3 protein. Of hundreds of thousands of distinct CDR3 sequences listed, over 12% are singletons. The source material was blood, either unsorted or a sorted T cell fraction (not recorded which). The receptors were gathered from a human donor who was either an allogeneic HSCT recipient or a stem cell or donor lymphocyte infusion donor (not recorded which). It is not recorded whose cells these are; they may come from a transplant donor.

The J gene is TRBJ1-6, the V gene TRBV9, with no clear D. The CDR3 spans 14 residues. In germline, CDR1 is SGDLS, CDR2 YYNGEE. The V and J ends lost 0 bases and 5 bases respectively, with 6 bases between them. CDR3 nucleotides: TGTGCCAGCAGCGTAGTTCCGGATAATTCACCCCTCCACTTT. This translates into CASSVVPDNSPLHF.

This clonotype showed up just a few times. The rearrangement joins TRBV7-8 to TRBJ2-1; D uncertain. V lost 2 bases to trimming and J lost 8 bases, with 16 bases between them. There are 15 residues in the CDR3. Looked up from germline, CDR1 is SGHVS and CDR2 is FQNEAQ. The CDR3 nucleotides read TGTGCCAGCAGCTTAAATACGATGATAGCCCATGAGCAGTTCTTC. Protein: CASSLNTMIAHEQFF.

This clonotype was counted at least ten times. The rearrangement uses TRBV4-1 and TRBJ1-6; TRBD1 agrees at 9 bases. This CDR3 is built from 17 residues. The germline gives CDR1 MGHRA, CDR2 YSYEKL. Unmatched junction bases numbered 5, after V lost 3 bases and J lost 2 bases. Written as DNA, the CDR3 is TGCGCCAGCAGCCAGGGACAGGGCGGCGCCTATAATTCACCCCTCCACTTT. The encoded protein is CASSQGQGGAYNSPLHF.

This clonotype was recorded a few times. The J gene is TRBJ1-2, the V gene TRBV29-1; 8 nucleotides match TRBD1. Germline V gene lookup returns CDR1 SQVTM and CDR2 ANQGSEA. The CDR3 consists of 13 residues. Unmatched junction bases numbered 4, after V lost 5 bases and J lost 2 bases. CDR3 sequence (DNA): TGCAGCGTTACCCGGACAGGGAACTATGGCTACACCTTC. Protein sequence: CSVTRTGNYGYTF.

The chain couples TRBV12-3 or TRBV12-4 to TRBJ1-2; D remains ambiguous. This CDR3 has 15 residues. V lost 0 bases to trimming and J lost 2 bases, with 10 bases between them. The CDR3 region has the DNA TGTGCCAGCAGTTTAGCGGGAGGGCGCAACTATGGCTACACCTTC. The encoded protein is CASSLAGGRNYGYTF.

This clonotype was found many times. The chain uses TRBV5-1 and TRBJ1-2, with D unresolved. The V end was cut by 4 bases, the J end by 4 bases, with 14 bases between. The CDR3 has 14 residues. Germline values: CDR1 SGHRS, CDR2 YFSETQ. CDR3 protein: CASSPAAEVYGYTF. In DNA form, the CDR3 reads TGCGCCAGCAGCCCCGCGGCGGAGGTCTATGGCTACACCTTC.

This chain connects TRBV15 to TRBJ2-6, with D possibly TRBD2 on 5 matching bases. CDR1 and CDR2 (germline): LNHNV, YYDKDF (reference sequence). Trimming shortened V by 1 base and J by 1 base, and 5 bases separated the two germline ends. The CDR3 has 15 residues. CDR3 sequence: CATSRAGSGANVLTF. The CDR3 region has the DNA TGTGCCACCAGCAGAGCGGGATCTGGGGCCAACGTCCTGACTTTC.

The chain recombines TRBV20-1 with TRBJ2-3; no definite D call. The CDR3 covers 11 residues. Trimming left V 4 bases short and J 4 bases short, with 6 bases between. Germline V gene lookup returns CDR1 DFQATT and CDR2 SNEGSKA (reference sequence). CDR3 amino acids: CSANRPDTQYF. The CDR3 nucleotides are TGCAGTGCTAACCGCCCAGATACGCAGTATTTT.

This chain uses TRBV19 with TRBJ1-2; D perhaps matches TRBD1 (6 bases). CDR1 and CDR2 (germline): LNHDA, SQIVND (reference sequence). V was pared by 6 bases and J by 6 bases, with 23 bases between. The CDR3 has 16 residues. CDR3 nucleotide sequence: TGTGCCAGTAGACCCGCCCGGGGAGCGGGGGGCGATGGCTACACCTTC. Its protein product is CASRPARGAGGDGYTF.

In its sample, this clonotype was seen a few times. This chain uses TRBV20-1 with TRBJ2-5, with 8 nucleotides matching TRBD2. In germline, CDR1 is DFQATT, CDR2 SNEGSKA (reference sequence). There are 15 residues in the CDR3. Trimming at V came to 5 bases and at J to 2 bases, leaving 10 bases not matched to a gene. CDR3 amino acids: CSAGRGGLRQETQYF. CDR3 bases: TGCAGTGCTGGCCGGGGGGGCCTTCGTCAAGAGACCCAGTACTTC.

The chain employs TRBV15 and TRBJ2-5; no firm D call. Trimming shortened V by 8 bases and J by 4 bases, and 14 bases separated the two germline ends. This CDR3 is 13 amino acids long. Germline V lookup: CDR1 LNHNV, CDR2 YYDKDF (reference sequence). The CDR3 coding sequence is TGTGCCACCGGAGCTCGTACCCTAGAGACCCAGTACTTC. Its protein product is CATGARTLETQYF.

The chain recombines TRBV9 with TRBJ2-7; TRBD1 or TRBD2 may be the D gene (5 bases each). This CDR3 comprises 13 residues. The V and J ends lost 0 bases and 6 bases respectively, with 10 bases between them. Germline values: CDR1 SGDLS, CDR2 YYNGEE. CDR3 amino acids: CASSVDAGTEQYF. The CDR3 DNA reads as TGTGCCAGCAGCGTAGATGCAGGGACCGAGCAGTACTTC.

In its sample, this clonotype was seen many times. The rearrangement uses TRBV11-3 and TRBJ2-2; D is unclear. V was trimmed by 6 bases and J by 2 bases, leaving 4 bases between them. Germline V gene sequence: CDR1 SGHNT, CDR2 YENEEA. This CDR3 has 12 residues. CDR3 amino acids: CASRHNTGELFF. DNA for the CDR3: TGTGCCAGCAGACATAACACCGGGGAGCTGTTTTTT.

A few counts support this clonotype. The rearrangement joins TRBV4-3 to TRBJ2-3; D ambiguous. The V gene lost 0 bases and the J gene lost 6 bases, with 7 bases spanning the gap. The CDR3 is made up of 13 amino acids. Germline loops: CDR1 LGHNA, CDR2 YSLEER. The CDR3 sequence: CASSQDLGDTQYF. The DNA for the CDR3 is TGCGCCAGCAGCCAAGATCTGGGCGATACGCAGTATTTT.

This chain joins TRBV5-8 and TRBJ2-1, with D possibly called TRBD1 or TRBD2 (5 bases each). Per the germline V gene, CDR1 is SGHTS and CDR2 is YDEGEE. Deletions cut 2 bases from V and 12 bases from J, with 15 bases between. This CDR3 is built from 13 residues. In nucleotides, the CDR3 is TGTGCCAGCAGCTTATCGGGGCGCGGAAGGCAGTTCTTC. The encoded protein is CASSLSGRGRQFF.

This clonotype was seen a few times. The CDR3 DNA sequence: TGTGCCAGCAGTGCCCGGATGGTGGATACGCAGTATTTT. Amino acids: CASSARMVDTQYF. The chain carries TRBV6-6 and TRBJ2-3; D is unresolved. The V gene's germline CDR1 is MNHNY and CDR2 SVGAGI (reference sequence). This CDR3 has 13 residues. V was cut by 5 bases and J by 6 bases, with 12 bases left in between.

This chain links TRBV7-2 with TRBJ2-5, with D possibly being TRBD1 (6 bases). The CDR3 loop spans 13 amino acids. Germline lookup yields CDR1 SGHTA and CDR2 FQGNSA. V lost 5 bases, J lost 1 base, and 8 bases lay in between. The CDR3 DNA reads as TGTGCCAGCAGCCGACAGGTCCAAGAGACCCAGTACTTC. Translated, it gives CASSRQVQETQYF.

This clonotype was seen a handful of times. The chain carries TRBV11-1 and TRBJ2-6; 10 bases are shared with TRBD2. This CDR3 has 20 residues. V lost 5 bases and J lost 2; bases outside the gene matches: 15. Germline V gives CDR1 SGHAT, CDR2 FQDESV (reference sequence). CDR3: CASSQRGGGLAETGANVLTF. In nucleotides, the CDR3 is TGTGCCAGCAGCCAAAGGGGGGGTGGACTAGCGGAAACTGGGGCCAACGTCCTGACTTTC.

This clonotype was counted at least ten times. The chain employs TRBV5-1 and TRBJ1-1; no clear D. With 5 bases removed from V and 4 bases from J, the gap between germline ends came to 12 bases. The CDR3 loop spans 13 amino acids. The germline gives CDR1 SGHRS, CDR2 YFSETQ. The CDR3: CASSSHVGTEAFF. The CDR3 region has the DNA TGCGCCAGCAGTTCTCACGTGGGCACTGAAGCTTTCTTT. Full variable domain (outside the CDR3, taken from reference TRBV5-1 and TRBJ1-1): KAGVTQTPRYLIKTRGQQVTLSCSPISGHRSVSWYQQTPGQGLQFLFEYFSETQRNKGNFPGRFSGRQFSNSRSEMNVSTLELGDSALYLCASSSHVGTEAFFGQGTRLTVV.

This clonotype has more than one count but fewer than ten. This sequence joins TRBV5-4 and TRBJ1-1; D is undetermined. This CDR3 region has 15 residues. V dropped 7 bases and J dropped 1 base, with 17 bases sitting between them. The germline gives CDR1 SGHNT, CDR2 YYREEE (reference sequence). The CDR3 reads CASVSPGRANTEAFF. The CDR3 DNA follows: TGTGCCAGCGTCTCCCCCGGACGGGCGAACACTGAAGCTTTCTTT.